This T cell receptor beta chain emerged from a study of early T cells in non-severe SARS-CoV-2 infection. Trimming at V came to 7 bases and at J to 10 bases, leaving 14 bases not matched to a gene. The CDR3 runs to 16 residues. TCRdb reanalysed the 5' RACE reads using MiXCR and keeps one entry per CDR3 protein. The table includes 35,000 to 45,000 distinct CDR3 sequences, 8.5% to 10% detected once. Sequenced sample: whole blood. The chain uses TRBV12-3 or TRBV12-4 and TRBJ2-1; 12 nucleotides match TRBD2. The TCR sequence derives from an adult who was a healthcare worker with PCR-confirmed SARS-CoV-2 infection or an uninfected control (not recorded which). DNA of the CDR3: TGTGCCAGCACCCATCTAGCGGGGGGGCGAAAGGGAGAGCAGTTCTTC. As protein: CASTHLAGGRKGEQFF.